Described below is a single T cell receptor (beta chain) sequence and its context. TCRdb's table, derived via immunoSEQ multiplex PCR, lists solely in-frame clones and lacks some. The sample includes about 75,000 clones, approximately 80% of them seen just once. These data originate in a study of blood T cell repertoires in COVID-19. The germline CDR1 and CDR2 sequences are SQVTM and ANQGSEA. This CDR3 contains 12 residues. The ends were cut back, 4 bases at V and 5 bases at J, with 11 bases in the middle. The TCR originated in a woman aged 50 to 65 with acute or convalescent COVID-19. The rearrangement joins TRBV29-1 to TRBJ2-5; no firm D call. Sequenced input: peripheral blood. The CDR3: CSVVPVGETQYF. The DNA for the CDR3 is TGCAGCGTTGTACCCGTCGGGGAGACCCAGTACTTC.